The entry that follows covers one T cell receptor (beta chain) sequence. Its matching antigen is unknown. The record originates from a study of CD8+ T cells in alopecia areata. At the level of the study: Each of the treated patients was given oral tofacitinib, 5 to 10 mg twice daily, for moderate-to-severe alopecia areata. Regarding the study as a whole: The link between baseline CD8+ expansion and response remains uncertain with one nonresponder. Many expanded lesional clones stayed in scalp and blood while on tofacitinib.

Extracted RNA was reverse transcribed into cDNA, the sequencing template. Assay used: immunoSEQ multiplex PCR; TCRdb lists only in-frame clones, some missing. This table holds hundreds of thousands of clones, roughly three fifths found once. V lost 1 base to trimming and J lost 5 bases, with 4 bases between them. The CDR3 length is 12 residues. Germline lookup yields CDR1 SGHNT and CDR2 YENEEA. Described treatment: oral pan-JAK inhibitor, 5-10 mg twice daily. Sorting of PBMCs yielded the CD4+ and CD8+ T cells. The source was CD4+ T cells sorted from blood, collected at week 44, from a patient treated with tofacitinib. V usage is TRBV11-3 and J usage is TRBJ2-3; D unresolved. The sequence derives from a human donor with alopecia areata. CDR3 loop: CASSLAEDTQYF. CDR3 DNA sequence: TGTGCCAGCAGCTTAGCCGAAGATACGCAGTATTTT.